The rows below give T cell receptor beta chains drawn from one sample of a study of T cells after yellow fever vaccination. TCRdb re-derived calls from the 5' RACE reads in MiXCR, one entry per CDR3 protein. The sample shows tens of thousands of distinct CDR3 sequences, about 7.9% of them seen only once. The specimen comprised CD8+ T cells sorted from PBMCs, sampled less than 18 days after the first yellow fever vaccination. These receptors came from a man younger than 35 who received the YFV17D yellow fever vaccine. Each CDR3 is given with its conserved first and last residue. D genes are given only for firm matches. Part of the rows lack a size; the others show once, few, many or a class for expanded clones.

abundance | d_gene | j_gene | v_gene | CDR3aa | CDR3nt
many | TRBD1 | TRBJ2-7 | TRBV5-1 | CASSAGTADEQYF | TGCGCCAGCAGCGCCGGGACAGCCGACGAGCAGTACTTC
many | NA | TRBJ2-3 | TRBV29-1 | CSVVSWSTDTQYF | TGCAGCGTTGTATCGTGGAGCACAGATACGCAGTATTTT
few | TRBD1 | TRBJ1-2 | TRBV6-5 | CASRTGQAAGYTF | TGTGCCAGCAGGACCGGACAGGCTGCTGGCTACACCTTC
NA | NA | TRBJ1-6 | TRBV4-1 | CASSQAGNTDNSPLHF | TGCGCCAGCAGCCAAGCGGGGAACACGGATAATTCACCCCTCCACTTT
many | NA | TRBJ1-6 | TRBV10-2 | CASSERGGYSPLHF | TGCGCCAGCAGTGAGAGGGGGGGGTATTCACCCCTCCACTTT
many | TRBD2 | TRBJ2-3 | TRBV5-1 | CASSLDGLAGGTDTQYF | TGCGCCAGCAGCTTGGATGGACTAGCGGGGGGCACAGATACGCAGTATTTT
many | TRBD1 | TRBJ1-6 | TRBV12-3/TRBV12-4 | CASRPGTAGSPLHF | TGTGCCAGCAGACCAGGGACAGCTGGTTCACCCCTCCACTTT
many | NA | TRBJ1-6 | TRBV4-2 | CASSQDGENSPLHF | TGTGCCAGCAGCCAAGACGGGGAAAATTCACCCCTCCACTTT
many | NA | TRBJ1-1 | TRBV7-9 | CASSLNGVNTEAFF | TGTGCCAGCAGCTTAAACGGTGTGAACACTGAAGCTTTCTTT
NA | NA | TRBJ2-1 | TRBV19 | CASSRNLIDEQFF | TGTGCCAGTAGTAGGAACCTGATTGATGAGCAGTTCTTC
many | NA | TRBJ1-1 | TRBV6-6 | CASRRTDPEAFF | TGTGCCAGCAGACGGACGGACCCAGAAGCTTTCTTT
many | NA | TRBJ2-2 | TRBV27 | CASSFYKNTGELFF | TGTGCCAGCAGTTTTTACAAAAACACCGGGGAGCTGTTTTTT
few | TRBD1 | TRBJ1-4 | TRBV5-1 | CASSLDLGTGHILSNEKLFF | TGCGCCAGCAGCTTGGATCTGGGGACAGGCCACATCCTATCTAATGAAAAACTGTTTTTT
many | TRBD2 | TRBJ2-4 | TRBV11-1 | CASSIPGLAGPWAKNIQYF | TGTGCCAGCAGCATACCGGGACTAGCGGGGCCCTGGGCCAAAAACATTCAGTACTTC
many | TRBD1 | TRBJ2-1 | TRBV4-1 | CASSQGDREVDEQFF | TGCGCCAGCAGCCAGGGGGACAGGGAGGTTGATGAGCAGTTCTTC
many | NA | TRBJ1-2 | TRBV5-5 | CASSFRDSTYGYTF | TGTGCCAGCAGCTTTCGCGACAGTACCTATGGCTACACCTTC
NA | TRBD2 | TRBJ2-5 | TRBV15 | CATSPRFFDRVLTSGDLTQETQYF | TGTGCCACCAGCCCCCGGTTTTTCGACAGGGTCCTGACTAGCGGGGACCTTACCCAAGAGACCCAGTACTTC
many | TRBD1 | TRBJ2-7 | TRBV12-3/TRBV12-4 | CASSWPGGTGKYEQYF | TGTGCCAGCAGTTGGCCCGGTGGGACAGGGAAATACGAGCAGTACTTC
many | NA | TRBJ1-4 | TRBV11-1 | CASSETGVGRNEKLFF | TGTGCCAGCAGCGAGACCGGGGTCGGGCGGAATGAAAAACTGTTTTTT
many | NA | TRBJ1-1 | TRBV29-1 | CSVVGVEAFF | TGCAGCGTTGTTGGAGTAGAAGCTTTCTTT
few | NA | TRBJ2-7 | TRBV5-1 | CASSLLPDMGYEQYF | TGCGCCAGCAGCTTGCTTCCGGACATGGGGTACGAGCAGTACTTC
NA | NA | TRBJ1-2 | TRBV7-9 | CAISRVGAYTF | TGTGCCATCAGCAGGGTGGGGGCCTACACCTTC
few | NA | TRBJ1-2 | TRBV20-1 | CSASQRDDYGYTF | TGCAGTGCTAGCCAGCGAGACGACTATGGCTACACCTTC
few | NA | TRBJ1-2 | TRBV27 | CASSPNPQGFGYTF | TGTGCCAGCAGTCCCAACCCTCAGGGATTTGGCTACACCTTC
many | NA | TRBJ2-5 | TRBV6-1 | CASSEWDYQETQYF | TGTGCCAGCAGTGAGTGGGACTACCAAGAGACCCAGTACTTC
many | NA | TRBJ2-1 | TRBV25-1 | CASSERGTYNEQFF | TGTGCCAGCAGTGAAAGGGGGACCTACAATGAGCAGTTCTTC
many | NA | TRBJ2-3 | TRBV27 | CASNDGVETDTQYF | TGTGCCAGCAATGACGGGGTCGAGACAGATACGCAGTATTTT
many | NA | TRBJ2-6 | TRBV15 | CATSLRLGATLSGANVLTF | TGTGCCACCAGCCTCAGGTTGGGGGCTACTCTCTCTGGGGCCAACGTCCTGACTTTC